This is a list of T cell receptor beta chains from one sample in a study of shared clonotypes between healthy human individuals. Here immunoSEQ multiplex PCR was the method, and the copy in TCRdb shows in-frame clones only, minus some. The data contain nearly 1 million clones, more than 75% of them singletons. The sample consisted of memory CD4+ T cells sorted from blood. These receptor sequences come from a man in his late teens or twenties in good health. The conserved cysteine and the conserved F or W are not part of the CDR3 here. The size field is filled for only some rows; it gives once, few, many or a size class.

length: 12
V: TRBV12-5
size: NA
J: TRBJ1-5
CDR3: ASGFSGGNQPQH

length: 12
V: TRBV19
size: NA
J: TRBJ2-4
CDR3: ASSPGTSGNIQY

length: 16
V: TRBV5-4
size: NA
J: TRBJ2-3
CDR3: ASSFGTSGRGGTDTQY

length: 10
V: TRBV4-2
size: NA
J: TRBJ2-1
CDR3: ATSSAYNEQF

length: 9
V: TRBV6-5
size: once
J: TRBJ2-5
CDR3: ASRLQETQY

length: 10
V: TRBV27
size: NA
J: TRBJ2-7
CDR3: ASSPQGYEQY

length: 13
V: TRBV6-5
size: many
J: TRBJ2-7
CDR3: ASSWGGMGPYEQY

length: 16
V: TRBV10-3
size: NA
J: TRBJ1-5
CDR3: AISESGSARGGKQPQH

length: 12
V: TRBV19
size: NA
J: TRBJ2-2
CDR3: ASSIPGGPGELF

length: 12
V: TRBV19
size: NA
J: TRBJ2-2
CDR3: ASKEGLNTGELF

length: 11
V: TRBV14
size: NA
J: TRBJ1-2
CDR3: ASSQQGTDGYT

length: 13
V: TRBV28
size: NA
J: TRBJ2-7
CDR3: ASSPERGLRREQY

length: 12
V: TRBV5-1
size: NA
J: TRBJ2-7
CDR3: ASSGRTSVNEQY

length: 16
V: TRBV19
size: NA
J: TRBJ2-3
CDR3: ASSLTLTSGGGTDTQY

length: 12
V: TRBV2
size: NA
J: TRBJ1-4
CDR3: ASSRLGPNEKLF

length: 13
V: TRBV5-1
size: NA
J: TRBJ1-5
CDR3: ASSPGTGGNQPQH

length: 12
V: TRBV7-2
size: NA
J: TRBJ2-2
CDR3: ASSSDAGTGELF

length: 13
V: TRBV19
size: once
J: TRBJ2-3
CDR3: ASLRTSERTDTQY

length: 12
V: TRBV12-5
size: few
J: TRBJ2-7
CDR3: ASGLVLVPYEQY

length: 10
V: TRBV2
size: NA
J: TRBJ1-4
CDR3: ASNRGGEKLF

length: 11
V: TRBV15
size: many
J: TRBJ2-3
CDR3: ATSRPLLDTQY

length: 11
V: TRBV7-9
size: many
J: TRBJ1-1
CDR3: ASSLGMNTEAF

length: 13
V: TRBV28
size: NA
J: TRBJ1-5
CDR3: ASSRVAGLEQPQH

length: 14
V: TRBV5-1
size: NA
J: TRBJ2-1
CDR3: ASSSGQTTTYNEQF

length: 13
V: TRBV5-3
size: NA
J: TRBJ1-1
CDR3: ARSLDNSEGTEAF

length: 13
V: TRBV18
size: NA
J: TRBJ1-4
CDR3: ASSPRKTTNEKLF

length: 17
V: TRBV30
size: NA
J: TRBJ2-1
CDR3: AWGNTGTEIKFSYNEQF

length: 15
V: TRBV27
size: NA
J: TRBJ1-6
CDR3: ASSPAGWDSYNSPLH

length: 13
V: TRBV9
size: NA
J: TRBJ2-6
CDR3: ASSPGVPGANVLT

length: 17
V: TRBV7-6
size: NA
J: TRBJ1-6
CDR3: ASSLEAPNTYSYNSPLH

length: 13
V: TRBV10-3
size: NA
J: TRBJ1-2
CDR3: AISDQTDTPYGYT

length: 17
V: TRBV5-1
size: NA
J: TRBJ2-4
CDR3: ASSEGLAGAPSAKNIQY

length: 11
V: TRBV30
size: NA
J: TRBJ1-2
CDR3: AWRPPGSYGYT

length: 12
V: TRBV6-5
size: NA
J: TRBJ1-2
CDR3: ASRRHTGNYGYT

length: 11
V: TRBV6-1
size: NA
J: TRBJ1-1
CDR3: ASSTKAITEAF

length: 11
V: TRBV11-2
size: few
J: TRBJ1-4
CDR3: ASSARVGEKLF

length: 10
V: TRBV6-1
size: NA
J: TRBJ2-7
CDR3: ASSDDRDKQY

length: 12
V: TRBV6-1
size: NA
J: TRBJ2-5
CDR3: ASSDITGGETQY

length: 10
V: TRBV28
size: NA
J: TRBJ2-1
CDR3: ASSPLADEQF

length: 13
V: TRBV4-1
size: NA
J: TRBJ1-4
CDR3: ASSQPVRREEKLF

length: 15
V: TRBV9
size: many
J: TRBJ2-6
CDR3: ASSVDRTVGGANVLT

length: 14
V: TRBV4-3
size: NA
J: NA
CDR3: ASSQGAQVPTYEQY

length: 13
V: TRBV7-2
size: NA
J: TRBJ2-1
CDR3: ASSSAGTSHNEQF

length: 11
V: TRBV29-1
size: NA
J: TRBJ1-5
CDR3: SVAGSSNQPQH

length: 9
V: TRBV5-6
size: few
J: TRBJ1-2
CDR3: ASRGLGGYT

length: 11
V: TRBV7-2
size: many
J: TRBJ1-2
CDR3: ASSRDRVYGYT

length: 12
V: TRBV6-1
size: once
J: TRBJ1-2
CDR3: ASSPDPRRSGYT

length: 13
V: TRBV28
size: NA
J: TRBJ2-1
CDR3: ASSSGTGIYNEQF

length: 13
V: TRBV11-2
size: NA
J: TRBJ2-1
CDR3: ASSFSAGASNEQF

length: 12
V: TRBV7-6
size: NA
J: TRBJ1-2
CDR3: ASSLALSRYGYT

length: 9
V: TRBV20-1
size: once
J: TRBJ2-7
CDR3: SATLAKEQY